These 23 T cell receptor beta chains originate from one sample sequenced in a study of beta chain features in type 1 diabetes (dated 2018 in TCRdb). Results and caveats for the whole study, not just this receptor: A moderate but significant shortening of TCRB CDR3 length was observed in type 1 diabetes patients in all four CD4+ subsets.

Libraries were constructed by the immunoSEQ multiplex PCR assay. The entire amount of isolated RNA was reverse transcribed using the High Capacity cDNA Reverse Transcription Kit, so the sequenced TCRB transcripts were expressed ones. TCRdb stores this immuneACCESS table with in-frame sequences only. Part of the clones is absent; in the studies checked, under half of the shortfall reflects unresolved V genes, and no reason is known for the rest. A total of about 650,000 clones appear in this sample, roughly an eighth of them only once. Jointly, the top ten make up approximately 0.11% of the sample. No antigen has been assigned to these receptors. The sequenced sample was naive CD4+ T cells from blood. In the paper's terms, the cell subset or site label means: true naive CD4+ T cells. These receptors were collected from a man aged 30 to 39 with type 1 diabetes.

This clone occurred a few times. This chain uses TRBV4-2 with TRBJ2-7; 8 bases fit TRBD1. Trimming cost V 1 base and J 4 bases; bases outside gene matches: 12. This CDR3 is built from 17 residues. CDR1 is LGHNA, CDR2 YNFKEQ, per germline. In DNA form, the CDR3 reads TGTGCCAGCAGCCAAGCCGGTGGACAGGGAACCCTTTACGAGCAGTACTTC. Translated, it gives CASSQAGGQGTLYEQYF.

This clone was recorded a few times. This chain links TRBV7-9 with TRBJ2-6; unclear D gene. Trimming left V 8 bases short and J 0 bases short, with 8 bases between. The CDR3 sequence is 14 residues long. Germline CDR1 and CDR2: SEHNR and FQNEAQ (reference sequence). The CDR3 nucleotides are TGTGCCAGCGTAGATGCCTCTGGGGCCAACGTCCTGACTTTC. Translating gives CASVDASGANVLTF.

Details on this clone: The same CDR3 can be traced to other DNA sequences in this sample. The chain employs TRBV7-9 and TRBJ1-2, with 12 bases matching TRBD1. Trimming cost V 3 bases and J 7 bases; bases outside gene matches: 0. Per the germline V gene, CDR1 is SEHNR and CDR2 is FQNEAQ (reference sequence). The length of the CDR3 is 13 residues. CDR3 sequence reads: CASSLGQGAGYTF. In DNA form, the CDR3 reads TGTGCCAGCAGCTTGGGACAGGGGGCTGGCTACACCTTC.

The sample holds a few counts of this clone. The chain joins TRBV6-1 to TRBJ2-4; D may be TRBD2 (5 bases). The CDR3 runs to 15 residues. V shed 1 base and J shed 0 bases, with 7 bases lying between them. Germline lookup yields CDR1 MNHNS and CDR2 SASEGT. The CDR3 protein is CASSEVRAAKNIQYF. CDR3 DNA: TGTGCCAGCAGTGAAGTGAGGGCAGCCAAAAACATTCAGTACTTC.

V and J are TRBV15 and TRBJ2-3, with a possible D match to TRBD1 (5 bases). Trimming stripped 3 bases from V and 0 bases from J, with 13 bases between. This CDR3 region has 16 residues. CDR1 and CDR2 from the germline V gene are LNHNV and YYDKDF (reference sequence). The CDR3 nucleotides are TGTGCCACCAGCAGGGGGCTTAAGACTAGCACAGATACGCAGTATTTT. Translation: CATSRGLKTSTDTQYF. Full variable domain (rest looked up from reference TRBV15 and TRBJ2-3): DAMVIQNPRYQVTQFGKPVTLSCSQTLNHNVMYWYQQKSSQAPKLLFHYYDKDFNNEADTPDNFQSRRPNTSFCFLDIRSPGLGDTAMYLCATSRGLKTSTDTQYFGPGTRLTVL.

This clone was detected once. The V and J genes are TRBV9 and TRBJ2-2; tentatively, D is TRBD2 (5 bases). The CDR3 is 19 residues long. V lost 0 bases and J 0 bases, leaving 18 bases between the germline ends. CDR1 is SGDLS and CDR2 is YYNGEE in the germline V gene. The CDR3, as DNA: TGTGCCAGCAGCGTAGGAGGAGGAGGCGGCCTTACGAACACCGGGGAGCTGTTTTTT. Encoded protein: CASSVGGGGGLTNTGELFF.

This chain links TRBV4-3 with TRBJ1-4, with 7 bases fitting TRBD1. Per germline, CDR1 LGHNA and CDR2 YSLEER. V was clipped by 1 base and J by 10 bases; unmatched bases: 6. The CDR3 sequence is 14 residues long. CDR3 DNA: TGCGCCAGCAGCCAAGGGGAGGGGGCGCGAAAACTGTTTTTT. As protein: CASSQGEGARKLFF.

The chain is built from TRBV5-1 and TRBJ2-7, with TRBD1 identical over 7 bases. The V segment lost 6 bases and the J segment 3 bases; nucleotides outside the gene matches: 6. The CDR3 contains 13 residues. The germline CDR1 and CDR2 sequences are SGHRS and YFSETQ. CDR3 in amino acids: CASNGQAYYEQYF. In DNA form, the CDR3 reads TGCGCCAGCAACGGACAGGCGTACTACGAGCAGTACTTC.

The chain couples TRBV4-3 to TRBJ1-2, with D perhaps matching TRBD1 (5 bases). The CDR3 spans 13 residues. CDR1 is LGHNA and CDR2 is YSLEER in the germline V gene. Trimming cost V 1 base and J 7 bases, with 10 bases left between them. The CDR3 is CASSQALGGGYTF. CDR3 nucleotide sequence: TGCGCCAGCAGCCAAGCGTTGGGGGGTGGCTACACCTTC.

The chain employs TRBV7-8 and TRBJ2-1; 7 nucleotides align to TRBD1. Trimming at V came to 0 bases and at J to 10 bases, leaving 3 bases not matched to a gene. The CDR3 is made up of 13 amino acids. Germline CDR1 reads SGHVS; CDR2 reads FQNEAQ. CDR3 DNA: TGTGCCAGCAGCTTAGCGCAGACAGGGGAGCAGTTCTTC. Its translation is CASSLAQTGEQFF. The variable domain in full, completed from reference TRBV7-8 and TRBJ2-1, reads GAGVSQSPRYKVAKRGQDVALRCDPISGHVSLFWYQQALGQGPEFLTYFQNEAQLDKSGLPSDRFFAERPEGSVSTLKIQRTQQEDSAVYLCASSLAQTGEQFFGPGTRLTVL.

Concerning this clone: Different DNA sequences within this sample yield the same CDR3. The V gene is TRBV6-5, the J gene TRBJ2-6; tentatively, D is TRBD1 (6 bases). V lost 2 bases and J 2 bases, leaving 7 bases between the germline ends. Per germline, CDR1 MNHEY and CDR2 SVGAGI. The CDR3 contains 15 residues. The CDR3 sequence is CASSYGGAGANVLTF. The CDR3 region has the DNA TGTGCCAGCAGTTACGGGGGCGCTGGGGCCAACGTCCTGACTTTC.

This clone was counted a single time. The CDR3 spells CASSQEGGLNNSPLHF. The CDR3 DNA reads TGCGCCAGCAGCCAAGAGGGCGGACTGAATAATTCACCCCTCCACTTT. The V and J genes are TRBV4-3 and TRBJ1-6, with no clear D. The CDR3 length is 16 residues. Germline V gene lookup returns CDR1 LGHNA and CDR2 YSLEER. Between the trimmed V and J ends, which lost 0 bases and 5 bases, there was a span of 11 bases.

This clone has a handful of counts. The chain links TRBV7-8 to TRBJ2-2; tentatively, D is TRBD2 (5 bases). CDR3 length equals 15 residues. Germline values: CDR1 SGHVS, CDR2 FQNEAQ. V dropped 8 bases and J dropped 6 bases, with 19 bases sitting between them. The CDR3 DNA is TGTGCCAGCTACGGCGGTGGCCTGCGGGCCGGGGAGCTGTTTTTT. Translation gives CASYGGGLRAGELFF.

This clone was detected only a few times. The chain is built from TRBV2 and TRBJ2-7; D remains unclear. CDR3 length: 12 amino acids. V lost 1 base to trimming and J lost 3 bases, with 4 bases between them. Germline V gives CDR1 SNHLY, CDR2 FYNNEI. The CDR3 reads CASSEEVYEQYF. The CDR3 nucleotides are TGTGCCAGCAGTGAAGAGGTCTACGAGCAGTACTTC.

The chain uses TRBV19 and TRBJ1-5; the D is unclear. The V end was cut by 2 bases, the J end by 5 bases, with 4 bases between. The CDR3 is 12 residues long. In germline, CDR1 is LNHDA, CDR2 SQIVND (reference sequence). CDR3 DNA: TGTGCCAGTAGTATAATCGATCAGCCCCAGCATTTT. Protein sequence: CASSIIDQPQHF.

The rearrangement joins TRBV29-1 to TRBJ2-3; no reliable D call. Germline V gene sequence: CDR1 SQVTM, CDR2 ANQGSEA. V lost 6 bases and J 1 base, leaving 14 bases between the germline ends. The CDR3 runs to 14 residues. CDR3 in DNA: TGCAGCGTGGGATTTCGGGTCGGCACAGATACGCAGTATTTT. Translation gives CSVGFRVGTDTQYF.

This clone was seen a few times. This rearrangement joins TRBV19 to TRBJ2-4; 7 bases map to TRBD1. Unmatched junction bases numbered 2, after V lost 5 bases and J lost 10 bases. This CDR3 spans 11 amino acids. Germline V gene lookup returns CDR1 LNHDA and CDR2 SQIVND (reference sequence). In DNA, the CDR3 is TGTGCCAGTAGTCAGGGGGTAATTCAGTACTTC. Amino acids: CASSQGVIQYF.

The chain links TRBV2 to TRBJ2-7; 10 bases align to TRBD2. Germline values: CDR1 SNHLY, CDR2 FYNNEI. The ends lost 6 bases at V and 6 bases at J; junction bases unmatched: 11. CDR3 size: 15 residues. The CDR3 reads CASSPTAGGRGEQYF. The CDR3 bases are TGTGCCAGCAGCCCCACAGCGGGGGGGCGTGGCGAGCAGTACTTC.

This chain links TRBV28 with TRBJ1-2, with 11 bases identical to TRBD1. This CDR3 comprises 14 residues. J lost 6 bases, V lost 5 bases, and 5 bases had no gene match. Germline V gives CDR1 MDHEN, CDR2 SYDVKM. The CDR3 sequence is CASSPGTGGDGYTF. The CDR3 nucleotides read TGTGCCAGCAGTCCCGGGACAGGGGGGGATGGCTACACCTTC.

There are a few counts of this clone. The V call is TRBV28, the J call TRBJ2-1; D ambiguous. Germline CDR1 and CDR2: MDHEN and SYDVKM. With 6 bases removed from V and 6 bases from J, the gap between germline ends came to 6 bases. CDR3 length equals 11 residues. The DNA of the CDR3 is TGTGCCAGCAGGGGGTTCAATGAGCAGTTCTTC. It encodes CASRGFNEQFF.

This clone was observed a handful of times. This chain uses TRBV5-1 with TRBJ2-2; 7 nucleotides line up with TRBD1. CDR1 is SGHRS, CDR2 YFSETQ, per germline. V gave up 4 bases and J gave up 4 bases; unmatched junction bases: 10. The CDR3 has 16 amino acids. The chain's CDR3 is CASSNGPGQPTGELFF. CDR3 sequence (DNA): TGCGCCAGCAGCAACGGACCGGGACAGCCCACCGGGGAGCTGTTTTTT. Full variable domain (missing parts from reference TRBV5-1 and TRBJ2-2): KAGVTQTPRYLIKTRGQQVTLSCSPISGHRSVSWYQQTPGQGLQFLFEYFSETQRNKGNFPGRFSGRQFSNSRSEMNVSTLELGDSALYLCASSNGPGQPTGELFFGEGSRLTVL.

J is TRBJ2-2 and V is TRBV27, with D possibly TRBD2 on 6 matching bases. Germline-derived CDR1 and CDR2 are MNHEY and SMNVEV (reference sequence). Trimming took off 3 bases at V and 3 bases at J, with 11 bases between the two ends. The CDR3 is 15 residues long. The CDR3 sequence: CASSFRRGDTGELFF. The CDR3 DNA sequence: TGTGCCAGCAGTTTTCGGAGGGGAGACACCGGGGAGCTGTTTTTT.

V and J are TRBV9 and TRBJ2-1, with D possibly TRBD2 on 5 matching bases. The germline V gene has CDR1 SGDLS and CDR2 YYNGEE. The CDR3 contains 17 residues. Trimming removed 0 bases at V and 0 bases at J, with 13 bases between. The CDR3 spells CASSVDVGASSYNEQFF. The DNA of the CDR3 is TGTGCCAGCAGCGTAGATGTGGGAGCCAGCTCCTACAATGAGCAGTTCTTC.